This T cell receptor (beta chain) was sequenced during a study of spatial heterogeneity in lung cancer. Whole-study findings and limits: Tumor mutation counts were tracked by expanded intratumoral alpha and beta TCR counts.

One entry per CDR3 protein results from TCRdb running MiXCR on the 5' RACE reads. The sample contains 3,700 or so distinct CDR3 sequences, roughly 12% of which appear only once. The CDR3 is 15 residues long. Trimming stripped 5 bases from V and 0 bases from J, with 13 bases between. Time point defined: sample taken at primary tumor resection. This clonotype is labeled as medium-sized. The antigen remains unidentified. The chain is built from TRBV12-3 or TRBV12-4 and TRBJ1-2; no definite D call. Material: lung tumor tissue, obtained at surgery. This receptor was identified in a female donor with early-stage non-small cell lung cancer. CDR3 in DNA: TGTGCCAGCAGTCCCTTTAGATATACTAACTATGGCTACACCTTC. Translation: CASSPFRYTNYGYTF.